This TCR beta chain stems from a study of T cells in women clearing cervical HPV infection. TCR beta CDR3 amplified by multiplex PCR from about 1200 ng genomic DNA. This table comes from immunoSEQ multiplex PCR, and its TCRdb copy is limited to in-frame clones, with some not included. The sample totals around 15,000 clones. As concerns this clone: Sequencing ends 3 residues short of the CDR3 end; the germline J gene provides the rest.

The germline gives CDR1 SNHLY, CDR2 FYNNEI. The V end was cut by 5 bases, the J end by 5 bases, with 10 bases between. The CDR3 has 13 residues. The TCR comes from a woman aged 18 to 75 with a cervical HPV16 infection that either progressed to CIN3+ or cleared (not recorded which). Sequenced input: blood buffy coat. The chain employs TRBV2 and TRBJ1-5; D is perhaps TRBD1 (5 bases). The sequenced part of the CDR3 DNA is TGTGCCAGCAGTAAGGACATGTATCAGCCC. This sequence encodes CASSKDMYQP. The complete CDR3 protein is CASSKDMYQPQHF.